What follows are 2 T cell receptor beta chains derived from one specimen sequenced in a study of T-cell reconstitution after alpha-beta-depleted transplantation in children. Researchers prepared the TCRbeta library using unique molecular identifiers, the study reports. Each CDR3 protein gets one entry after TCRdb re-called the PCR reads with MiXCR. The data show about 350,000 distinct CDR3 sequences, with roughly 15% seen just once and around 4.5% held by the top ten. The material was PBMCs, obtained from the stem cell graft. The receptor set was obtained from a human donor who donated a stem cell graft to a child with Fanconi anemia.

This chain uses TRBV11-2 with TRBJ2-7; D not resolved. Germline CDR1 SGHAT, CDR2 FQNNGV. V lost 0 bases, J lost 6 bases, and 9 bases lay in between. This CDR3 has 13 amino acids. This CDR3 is CASSLDIGCEQYV. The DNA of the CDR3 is TGTGCCAGCAGCTTAGATATAGGCTGCGAGCAGTACGTC.

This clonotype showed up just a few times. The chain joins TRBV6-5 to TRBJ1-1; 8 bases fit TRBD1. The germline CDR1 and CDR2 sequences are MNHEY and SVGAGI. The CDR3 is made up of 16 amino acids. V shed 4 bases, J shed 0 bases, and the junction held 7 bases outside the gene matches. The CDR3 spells CASSFDRGSVNTEAFF. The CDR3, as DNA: TGTGCCAGCAGTTTCGACAGGGGTAGCGTGAACACTGAAGCTTTCTTT.